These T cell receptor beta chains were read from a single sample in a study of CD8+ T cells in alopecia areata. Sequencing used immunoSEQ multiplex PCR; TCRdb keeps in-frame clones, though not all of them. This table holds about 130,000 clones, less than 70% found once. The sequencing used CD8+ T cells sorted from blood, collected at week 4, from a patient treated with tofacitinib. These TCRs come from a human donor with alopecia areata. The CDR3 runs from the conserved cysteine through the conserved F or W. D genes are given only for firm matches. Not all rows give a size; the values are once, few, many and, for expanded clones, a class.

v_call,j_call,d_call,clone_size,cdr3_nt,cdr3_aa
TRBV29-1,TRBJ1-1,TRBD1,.,TGCAGCGTTGAAGATTGGGGACAGGGATTGAACACTGAAGCTTTCTTT,CSVEDWGQGLNTEAFF
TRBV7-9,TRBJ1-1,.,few,TGTGCCAGCAGCTACACGGCAGCGAACACTGAAGCTTTCTTT,CASSYTAANTEAFF
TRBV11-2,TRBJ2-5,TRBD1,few,TGTGCCAGCAGCTTCCATCAGGGGGCCCAAGAGACCCAGTACTTC,CASSFHQGAQETQYF
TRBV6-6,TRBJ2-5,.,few,TGTGCCAGCAGTTACGTGGGGGCTGTTGAGACCCAGTACTTC,CASSYVGAVETQYF
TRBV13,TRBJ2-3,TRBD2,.,TGTGCCAGCAGCTTTGGGACTAGCGGGGGGCCAGATACGCAGTATTTT,CASSFGTSGGPDTQYF
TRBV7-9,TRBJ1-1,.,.,TGTGCCAGCAGCCTCACGCCTGAAGCTTTCTTT,CASSLTPEAFF
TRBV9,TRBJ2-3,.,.,TGTGCCAGCAGCCCCCGAGCTAGACATACGCAGTATTTT,CASSPRARHTQYF
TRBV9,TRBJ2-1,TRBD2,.,TGTGCCAGCAGCGATCCGGTAAGGCTAGCGGGGTTAGATGAGCAGTTCTTC,CASSDPVRLAGLDEQFF
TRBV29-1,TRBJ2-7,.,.,TGCAGCGTTGACTGGGACTACGAGCAGTACTTC,CSVDWDYEQYF
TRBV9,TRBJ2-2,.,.,TGTGCCAGCAGCGTCGGTAGCACGAACACCGGGGAGCTGTTTTTT,CASSVGSTNTGELFF
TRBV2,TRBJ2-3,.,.,TGTGCCAGCACGGGCCGCACAGATACGCAGTATTTT,CASTGRTDTQYF
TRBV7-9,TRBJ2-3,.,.,TGTGCCAGCAGCTTCGGTCCCAGCGGGAGCACAGATACGCAGTATTTT,CASSFGPSGSTDTQYF
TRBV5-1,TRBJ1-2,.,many,TGCGCCAGCAGCTTGGAAGTCAGCTATGGCTACACCTTC,CASSLEVSYGYTF
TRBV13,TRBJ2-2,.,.,TGTGCCAGCAGCTTGGCGGGGCTCAACACCGGGGAGCTGTTTTTT,CASSLAGLNTGELFF
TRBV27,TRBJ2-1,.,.,TGTGCCAGCAGTTTATCACCAGGGAGCTCCTACAATGAGCAGTTCTTC,CASSLSPGSSYNEQFF
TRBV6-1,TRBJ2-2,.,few,TGTGCCAGCAGTGAGGGGGACACCGGGGAGCTGTTTTTT,CASSEGDTGELFF
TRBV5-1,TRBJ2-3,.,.,TGCGCCAGCAGCTTTGAGGGGGGATACACAGATACGCAGTATTTT,CASSFEGGYTDTQYF
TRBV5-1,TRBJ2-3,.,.,TGCGCCAGCAGCATCGGAGGCACAGATACGCAGTATTTT,CASSIGGTDTQYF
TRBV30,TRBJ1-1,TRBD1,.,TGTGCCTGGCAACTGACAGGGTTGAACACTGAAGCTTTCTTT,CAWQLTGLNTEAFF
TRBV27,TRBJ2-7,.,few,TGTGCCAGCAGTTTGGACCCCGGGGCACGGGGCGAGCAGTACTTC,CASSLDPGARGEQYF
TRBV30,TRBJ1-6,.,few,TGTGCCTGGAGTGTACGGGGCCGAAAGAGGAATTCACCCCTCCACTTT,CAWSVRGRKRNSPLHF
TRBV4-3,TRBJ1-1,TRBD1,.,TGCGCCAGCAGCCCGGGGGACAGGTCCAACGAAAGAGCTTTCTTT,CASSPGDRSNERAFF
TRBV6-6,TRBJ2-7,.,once,TGTGCCAGCACCTACCACAGGGATGGGTACGAGCAGTACTTC,CASTYHRDGYEQYF
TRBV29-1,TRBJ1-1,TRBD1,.,TGCAGCGTTGACAGCGGACAGGGGGGGAGCACTGAAGCTTTCTTT,CSVDSGQGGSTEAFF
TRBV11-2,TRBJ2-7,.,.,TGTGCCAGCAGCTTTAGTAGGAGCGAGCAGTACTTC,CASSFSRSEQYF
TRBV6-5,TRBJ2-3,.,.,TGTGCCAGCAGTTCACTTGGCCTCGTTAGCACAGATACGCAGTATTTT,CASSSLGLVSTDTQYF
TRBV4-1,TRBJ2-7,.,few,TGCGCCAGCAGCCAAGAAGACGACGAGCAGTACTTC,CASSQEDDEQYF
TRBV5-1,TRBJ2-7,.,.,TGCGCCAGCAGCCCACAGGGAGAGAAGCTCTACGAGCAGTACTTC,CASSPQGEKLYEQYF
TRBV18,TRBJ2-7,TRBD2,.,TGTGCCAGCTCACCAAGGCTTATACCGGGACTAGCATACGAGCAGTACTTC,CASSPRLIPGLAYEQYF
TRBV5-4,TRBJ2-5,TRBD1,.,TGTGCCAGCAGCCACAAACAGGGGGAGGAGACCCAGTACTTC,CASSHKQGEETQYF
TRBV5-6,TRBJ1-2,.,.,TGTGCCAGCAGCGTGTGGACAGCGCCAAGCTACACCTTC,CASSVWTAPSYTF
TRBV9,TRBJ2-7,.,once,TGTGCCAGCAGCGTAGGAGGTGGGGGCTACGAGCAGTACTTC,CASSVGGGGYEQYF
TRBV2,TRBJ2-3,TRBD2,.,TGTGCCAGCAGTGAAGCCTCCGGGACTAGCCTCGCGGGAGATACGCAGTATTTT,CASSEASGTSLAGDTQYF
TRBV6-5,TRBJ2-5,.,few,TGTGCCAGCACCTTAGCGGAAAAAGAGACCCAGTACTTC,CASTLAEKETQYF
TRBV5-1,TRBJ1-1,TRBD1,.,TGCGCCAGCAGCGTTTCAGGGGGCACTGAAGCTTTCTTT,CASSVSGGTEAFF
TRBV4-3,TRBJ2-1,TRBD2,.,TGCGCCAGCAGCCAAGACCCAACTAGCGAGGACAATGAGCAGTTCTTC,CASSQDPTSEDNEQFF
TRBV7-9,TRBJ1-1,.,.,TGTGCCAGCAGCAGTCCGGGACCTGAAGCTTTCTTT,CASSSPGPEAFF
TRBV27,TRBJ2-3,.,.,TGTGCCAGCAGTCCTGGACCTTTCACAGATACGCAGTATTTT,CASSPGPFTDTQYF
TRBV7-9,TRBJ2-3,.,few,TGTGCCAGCAGCCCCCCCACAGATACGCAGTATTTT,CASSPPTDTQYF
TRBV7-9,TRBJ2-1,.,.,TGTGCCAGCAACTCTGGAGGGCAGTCCGACAATGAGCAGTTCTTC,CASNSGGQSDNEQFF
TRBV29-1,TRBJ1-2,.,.,TGCAGCGTTGAAGGGGGGGCAGGTGGCTACACCTTC,CSVEGGAGGYTF
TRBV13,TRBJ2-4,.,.,TGTGCCAGCAGCTTCAGGGTAGGCAAAAACATTCAGTACTTC,CASSFRVGKNIQYF
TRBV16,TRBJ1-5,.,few,TGTGCCAGCAGCCAATCTGATCAGCCCCAGCATTTT,CASSQSDQPQHF
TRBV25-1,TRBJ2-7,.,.,TGTGCCAGCAGCCAGGGCTACGAGCAGTACTTC,CASSQGYEQYF
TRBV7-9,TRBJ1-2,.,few,TGTGCCAGCAGTCAATCAAACGGGGATGGCTACACCTTC,CASSQSNGDGYTF